This record concerns one T cell receptor beta chain sequence. Seattle's cohort entered during active infection and was followed longitudinally. The CDR3 runs 15 residues. V gave up 5 bases and J gave up 7 bases; unmatched junction bases: 9. Germline lookup yields CDR1 SGHVS and CDR2 FQNEAQ. These data are taken from a study of blood T cell repertoires in COVID-19. Study-level information: The United States, Italy and Spain supplied acute and convalescent COVID-19 samples. T cells, B-cell-depleted T cells, or PBMCs provided the cDNA or gDNA that served as material.

In the original analysis: Reference gene primer amplification in the assay estimated nucleated cell counts. Clones were sequenced by immunoSEQ multiplex PCR, and TCRdb holds only the in-frame ones, with some missing. Clone size and the V and J calls come from that table; the DNA yielded D and trimming. The data hold under 300,000 clones, with 90% observed a single time. This clonotype was obtained from an older woman with COVID-19, enrolled during active disease. Sample: peripheral blood. This chain joins TRBV7-8 and TRBJ1-4, with 8 bases matching TRBD1. Here the CDR3 reads CASSERTGRAEKLFF. The CDR3 coding sequence is TGTGCCAGCAGCGAGAGGACAGGGAGGGCTGAAAAACTGTTTTTT.